This is a list of T cell receptor beta chains from one sample in a study of blood T cell repertoires in COVID-19. The protocol was immunoSEQ multiplex PCR, while the TCRdb copy is restricted to in-frame clones and leaves out a portion. The sample holds over 65,000 clones, around 86% seen once. Sequences were obtained from peripheral blood. The origin of the receptors is a man at least 80 years old with acute or convalescent COVID-19. CDR3s include the opening cysteine and the closing phenylalanine or tryptophan. The order of the fields is J gene, V gene, clone size, D gene, CDR3 DNA, CDR3 protein. D genes are given only for firm matches. Expanded clones are given a class, and other clones once, few, many or no size at all.

J: TRBJ1-2; V: TRBV15; size: .; D: TRBD1; DNA: TGTGCCACCAGCACGGACACAGGGGATGGCTACACCTTC; CDR3: CATSTDTGDGYTF
J: TRBJ2-1; V: TRBV15; size: .; D: .; DNA: TGTGCCACCAGCAGAGTGGCGGACTCCTACAATGAGCAGTTCTTC; CDR3: CATSRVADSYNEQFF
J: TRBJ1-2; V: TRBV24-1; size: .; D: TRBD1; DNA: TGTGCCACCAGTGATGGACAGGGCTATGGCTACACCTTC; CDR3: CATSDGQGYGYTF
J: TRBJ1-1; V: TRBV28; size: once; D: .; DNA: TGTGCCAGCAGTTTATTGCCCCAGGGGTTGAAAGCTTTCTTT; CDR3: CASSLLPQGLKAFF
J: TRBJ2-7; V: TRBV7-2; size: .; D: TRBD2; DNA: TGTGCCAGCAGCTTATCCGGGCTAGCGGGAGGGAAGTACTTC; CDR3: CASSLSGLAGGKYF
J: TRBJ2-2; V: TRBV5-1; size: .; D: TRBD2; DNA: TGCGCCAGCAGCCCGGGTCCCGGGACTAGCTTCGGGGAGCTGTTTTTT; CDR3: CASSPGPGTSFGELFF
J: TRBJ2-1; V: TRBV5-1; size: .; D: TRBD2; DNA: TGCGCCAGCAGCCGATCTAGCGGGAGGGCCAATGAGCAGTTCTTC; CDR3: CASSRSSGRANEQFF
J: TRBJ2-1; V: TRBV7-2; size: .; D: TRBD1; DNA: TGTGCCAGCAGCTTAACGGGGACAGCAAATGAGCAGTTCTTC; CDR3: CASSLTGTANEQFF
J: TRBJ2-7; V: TRBV18; size: .; D: .; DNA: TGTGCCAGCTCCGAGATCAACGGGGAGCAGTACTTC; CDR3: CASSEINGEQYF
J: TRBJ1-1; V: TRBV28; size: .; D: TRBD1; DNA: TGTGCCAGCAGTCACCCGGGACAGGGCCACACTGAAGCTTTCTTT; CDR3: CASSHPGQGHTEAFF
J: TRBJ2-2; V: TRBV5-1; size: once; D: TRBD1; DNA: TGCGCCAGCAGCTCACAGGGGGTCGACACCGGGGAGCTGTTTTTT; CDR3: CASSSQGVDTGELFF
J: TRBJ1-6; V: TRBV5-1; size: .; D: .; DNA: TGCGCCAGCAGCTCGGGACTGTATAATTCACCCCTCCACTTT; CDR3: CASSSGLYNSPLHF
J: TRBJ1-6; V: TRBV19; size: .; D: .; DNA: TGTGCCAGTAGTCAGGGGCAGAGGTCACCCCTCCACTTT; CDR3: CASSQGQRSPLHF
J: TRBJ1-5; V: TRBV6-6; size: once; D: .; DNA: TGTGCCAGCAAGCTGGGGGGGAGCAATCAGCCCCAGCATTTT; CDR3: CASKLGGSNQPQHF
J: TRBJ2-7; V: TRBV7-9; size: .; D: .; DNA: TGTGCCAGCAGCTTTGGGGACTCGAGCTCCTACGAGCAGTACTTC; CDR3: CASSFGDSSSYEQYF
J: TRBJ2-5; V: TRBV27; size: .; D: TRBD2; DNA: TGTGCCAGCAGTCAGGCATCGGTGGTAGCGGGACAAGAGACCCAGTACTTC; CDR3: CASSQASVVAGQETQYF
J: TRBJ2-1; V: TRBV7-3; size: .; D: .; DNA: TGTGCCAGCAGCTCTCTAGCTGCGTCCTACAATGAGCAGTTCTTC; CDR3: CASSSLAASYNEQFF
J: TRBJ1-6; V: TRBV7-2; size: .; D: .; DNA: TGTGCCAGCAGCTCCCAGGGGCGGAGTTCACCCCTCCACTTT; CDR3: CASSSQGRSSPLHF
J: TRBJ2-1; V: TRBV5-4; size: .; D: .; DNA: TGTGCCAGCAGCGCCGGGACTCCCTTAAATGGGCAGTTCTTC; CDR3: CASSAGTPLNGQFF
J: TRBJ1-1; V: TRBV18; size: .; D: .; DNA: TGTGCCAGCTCACGAGTGGGCGGGGACACTGAAGCTTTCTTT; CDR3: CASSRVGGDTEAFF
J: TRBJ2-1; V: TRBV4-1; size: .; D: .; DNA: TGCGCCAGCAGCTTCTCCGGGACTCCCAGGAATGAGCAGTTCTTC; CDR3: CASSFSGTPRNEQFF
J: TRBJ1-2; V: TRBV27; size: many; D: TRBD1; DNA: TGTGCCAGCAGAGGACAGGGGAAAAGATACACCTTC; CDR3: CASRGQGKRYTF
J: TRBJ1-2; V: TRBV30; size: .; D: .; DNA: TGTGCCTGGACACTAACTACTCTCGGAGGTGGCTACACCTTC; CDR3: CAWTLTTLGGGYTF
J: TRBJ1-4; V: TRBV18; size: .; D: TRBD1; DNA: TGTGCCAGCTCACCGGGGACAGGGCTGGGGGAAAAACTGTTTTTT; CDR3: CASSPGTGLGEKLFF
J: TRBJ2-3; V: TRBV4-3; size: .; D: TRBD2; DNA: TGCGCCAGCAGTCGTGAGCTACTAGCGGCAGATACGCAGTATTTT; CDR3: CASSRELLAADTQYF
J: TRBJ1-1; V: TRBV5-1; size: once; D: .; DNA: TGCGCCAGCAGCTTGGCAGGGATCAGCACTGAAGCTTTCTTT; CDR3: CASSLAGISTEAFF
J: TRBJ2-4; V: TRBV6-6; size: .; D: .; DNA: TGTGCCAGCGCTGACAGGTCGCTAGCCAAAAACATTCAGTACTTC; CDR3: CASADRSLAKNIQYF
J: TRBJ2-2; V: TRBV24-1; size: .; D: TRBD1; DNA: TGTGCCACCAGTGACCCGGGACAGGGTGGTAGCGGGGAGCTGTTTTTT; CDR3: CATSDPGQGGSGELFF
J: TRBJ2-5; V: TRBV12-3/TRBV12-4; size: .; D: TRBD1; DNA: TGTGCCAGCAGTCCGGGGACAGAAGAGACCCAGTACTTC; CDR3: CASSPGTEETQYF
J: TRBJ1-2; V: TRBV5-1; size: .; D: .; DNA: TGCGCCAGCAGCGCGGGCCTCCAAGCTAACTATGGCTACACCTTC; CDR3: CASSAGLQANYGYTF
J: TRBJ1-2; V: TRBV4-1; size: .; D: .; DNA: TGCGCCAGCAGCCAAGTCGTTGGGAACAGGCGCTATGGCTACACCTTC; CDR3: CASSQVVGNRRYGYTF
J: TRBJ2-2; V: TRBV29-1; size: .; D: TRBD1; DNA: TGCAGCGTCTCAGGGGGTTACACCGGGGAGCTGTTTTTT; CDR3: CSVSGGYTGELFF
J: TRBJ1-1; V: TRBV7-2; size: .; D: .; DNA: TGTGCCAGCAGCGTTGACAGAATGAACACTGAAGCTTTCTTT; CDR3: CASSVDRMNTEAFF
J: TRBJ1-1; V: TRBV7-9; size: few; D: .; DNA: TGTGCCAGCAGCTTAGGCGACAGGTTGAACACTGAAGCTTTCTTT; CDR3: CASSLGDRLNTEAFF
J: TRBJ2-7; V: TRBV6-5; size: .; D: TRBD1; DNA: TGTGCCAGCAGACCCCTAGGACAGGGACCCTACGAGCAGTACTTC; CDR3: CASRPLGQGPYEQYF
J: TRBJ2-7; V: TRBV5-6; size: .; D: TRBD2; DNA: TGTGCCAGCAGTCCTATGGGGGGGACCGTGTTCTACGAGCAGTACTTC; CDR3: CASSPMGGTVFYEQYF
J: TRBJ2-3; V: TRBV5-1; size: .; D: .; DNA: TGCGCCAGCAGCCCTACCGCCACAGATACGCAGTATTTT; CDR3: CASSPTATDTQYF
J: TRBJ2-1; V: TRBV11-2; size: .; D: TRBD2; DNA: TGTGCCAGCAGCTTAGTAGCGGGAGGGCGCGAGCAGTTCTTC; CDR3: CASSLVAGGREQFF
J: TRBJ2-5; V: TRBV2; size: .; D: .; DNA: TGTGCCAGCAGTGGGGCAGCTCAAGAGACCCAGTACTTC; CDR3: CASSGAAQETQYF
J: TRBJ2-3; V: TRBV2; size: .; D: TRBD2; DNA: TGTGCCAGCAGTAGCCGACTAGCGGGTCCTGATACGCAGTATTTT; CDR3: CASSSRLAGPDTQYF
J: TRBJ1-4; V: TRBV2; size: few; D: .; DNA: TGTGCCAGCAGCCCCAGCGGGGCGCGGGCCATTAATGAAAAACTGTTTTTT; CDR3: CASSPSGARAINEKLFF
J: TRBJ1-2; V: TRBV10-1; size: .; D: .; DNA: TGCGCCAGCAGTGAGTCGGCGGGGCTAGTATACTGCGGCTACACCTTC; CDR3: CASSESAGLVYCGYTF
J: TRBJ1-1; V: TRBV4-1; size: .; D: .; DNA: TGCGCCAGCAGCCTGCTATCCTCAGGGTTGAACACTGAAGCTTTCTTT; CDR3: CASSLLSSGLNTEAFF
J: TRBJ1-1; V: TRBV4-3; size: .; D: TRBD1; DNA: TGCGCCAGCAGCCAAGATTGGGACAGGAACACTGAAGCTTTCTTT; CDR3: CASSQDWDRNTEAFF
J: TRBJ1-2; V: TRBV6-4; size: .; D: .; DNA: TGTGCCAGCAGTAAAGAAGCGGGCCCCCTCGGCTATGGCTACACCTTC; CDR3: CASSKEAGPLGYGYTF
J: TRBJ1-1; V: TRBV28; size: .; D: .; DNA: TGTGCCAGCAGTTTTGGGGGCGTGAACACTGAAGCTTTCTTT; CDR3: CASSFGGVNTEAFF
J: TRBJ2-3; V: TRBV5-1; size: .; D: .; DNA: TGCGCCAGCAGCTTCCCTCTTGCCGGGGGCACAGATACGCAGTATTTT; CDR3: CASSFPLAGGTDTQYF
J: TRBJ1-3; V: TRBV30; size: .; D: TRBD1; DNA: TGTGCCTGGAGGAGACCGGGACAGGGGTTCTCTGGAAACACCATATATTTT; CDR3: CAWRRPGQGFSGNTIYF
J: TRBJ1-2; V: TRBV28; size: .; D: .; DNA: TGTGCCAGCAGTTTTGAGGGATGGGGCTACACCTTC; CDR3: CASSFEGWGYTF
J: TRBJ1-1; V: TRBV25-1; size: .; D: TRBD1; DNA: TGTGCCAGCGGCAGGGGGCTTCACACTGAAGCTTTCTTT; CDR3: CASGRGLHTEAFF
J: TRBJ1-4; V: TRBV5-1; size: .; D: .; DNA: TGCGCCAGCAGCTGGGGATTCGGACAAGATAGTGAAAAACTGTTTTTT; CDR3: CASSWGFGQDSEKLFF